A single sample is the source of the 8 T cell receptor beta chains below, sequenced in a study of PD-1 blockade in mismatch repair-deficient tumors. The assay was immunoSEQ multiplex PCR, and TCRdb's table has in-frame clones only and misses some. The sample has some 40,000 clones, over 80% seen once. The input for sequencing was PBMCs, taken 38 to 40 weeks after starting pembrolizumab. These receptors all come from an adult with mismatch repair-deficient cancer.

This clone has more than one count but fewer than ten. This chain links TRBV28 with TRBJ2-7; 9 bases align to TRBD1. J lost 2 bases, V lost 5 bases, and 7 bases had no gene match. CDR1 and CDR2 (germline): MDHEN, SYDVKM. There are 15 residues in the CDR3. DNA of the CDR3: TGTGCCAGCAGTACTCCGGGACAGGGTACCTACGAGCAGTACTTC. This codes for CASSTPGQGTYEQYF.

The CDR3: CASSLWSREAGELFF. CDR3 sequence (DNA): TGTGCCAGCAGTTTGTGGAGCAGGGAGGCCGGGGAGCTGTTTTTT. The rearrangement joins TRBV27 to TRBJ2-2; possible D gene TRBD2, 6 bases. The ends were cut back, 3 bases at V and 6 bases at J, with 14 bases in the middle. This CDR3 has 15 amino acids. In germline, CDR1 is MNHEY, CDR2 SMNVEV (reference sequence).

The chain carries TRBV2 and TRBJ2-7; 8 bases are shared with TRBD1. There are 14 residues in the CDR3. The germline gives CDR1 SNHLY, CDR2 FYNNEI. J gave up 4 bases and V 2 bases, and 4 bases lay outside the gene matches. The CDR3 DNA follows: TGTGCCAGCAGTGAACAGGGGGCGGGGTACGAGCAGTACTTC. It encodes CASSEQGAGYEQYF.

The chain employs TRBV15 and TRBJ2-7; no clear D. In germline, CDR1 is LNHNV, CDR2 YYDKDF (reference sequence). This CDR3 region has 12 residues. Trimming pared 6 bases from V and 5 bases from J, leaving 11 bases between. CDR3 loop: CATSPGLHEQYF. The CDR3 coding sequence is TGTGCCACCAGTCCTGGGCTACACGAGCAGTACTTC. Supplemented by reference TRBV15 and TRBJ2-7, the full variable domain reads DAMVIQNPRYQVTQFGKPVTLSCSQTLNHNVMYWYQQKSSQAPKLLFHYYDKDFNNEADTPDNFQSRRPNTSFCFLDIRSPGLGDTAMYLCATSPGLHEQYFGPGTRLTVT.

J is TRBJ2-2 and V is TRBV18; tentatively, D is TRBD2 (6 bases). The CDR3 consists of 15 residues. The germline CDR1 and CDR2 sequences are KGHSH and LQKENI. V was clipped by 2 bases and J by 5 bases, with 12 bases between them. In nucleotides, the CDR3 is TGTGCCAGCTCACCATCCGCAGGGAGGACCGGGGAGCTGTTTTTT. Protein sequence: CASSPSAGRTGELFF.

V gene TRBV2 combines with J gene TRBJ1-4; D is undetermined. Germline V lookup: CDR1 SNHLY, CDR2 FYNNEI. The CDR3 sequence is 12 residues long. The V gene lost 4 bases and the J gene lost 4 bases, with 4 bases spanning the gap. CDR3 DNA sequence: TGTGCCAGCAGTGTTAATAATGAAAAACTGTTTTTT. This encodes CASSVNNEKLFF. Complete variable domain (other parts from reference TRBV2 and TRBJ1-4): EPEVTQTPSHQVTQMGQEVILRCVPISNHLYFYWYRQILGQKVEFLVSFYNNEISEKSEIFDDQFSVERPDGSNFTLKIRSTKLEDSAMYFCASSVNNEKLFFGSGTQLSVL.

V and J are TRBV5-1 and TRBJ2-3, with D possibly TRBD2 on 6 matching bases. This CDR3 contains 15 residues. V dropped 6 bases and J dropped 0 bases, with 14 bases sitting between them. The germline V gene encodes CDR1 SGHRS and CDR2 YFSETQ. CDR3 sequence: CASTLSGGSTDTQYF. CDR3 nucleotides: TGCGCCAGCACCCTAAGTGGAGGGAGCACAGATACGCAGTATTTT.

The genes are TRBV19 and TRBJ2-3, with 8 bases matching TRBD2. Per the germline V gene, CDR1 is LNHDA and CDR2 is SQIVND (reference sequence). J gave up 5 bases and V 9 bases, and 7 bases lay outside the gene matches. The CDR3 spans 13 residues. For the CDR3, the DNA is TGTGCCAGCAGAGCGGGAGCTATAGATACGCAGTATTTT. This encodes CASRAGAIDTQYF.